These 28 T cell receptor beta chains were all obtained from the same sample, sequenced in a study of patients and donors after allogeneic stem cell transplantation. Each CDR3 protein gets one entry after TCRdb re-called the RT-PCR reads with MiXCR. The data hold about 110,000 distinct CDR3 sequences, with 35% observed a single time. What was sequenced was blood, either unsorted or a sorted T cell fraction (not recorded which). These receptors all come from a human donor who was either an allogeneic HSCT recipient or a stem cell or donor lymphocyte infusion donor (not recorded which). It is not recorded whose cells these are; they may come from a transplant donor.

The chain has TRBV20-1 and TRBJ2-3, with a tentative D call TRBD2 (5 bases). From germline, CDR1 is DFQATT and CDR2 SNEGSKA (reference sequence). This CDR3 contains 13 residues. V lost 5 bases and J 5 bases, leaving 14 bases between the germline ends. The DNA of the CDR3 is TGCAGTGCTGAGCGGCCAGCCCAAGATACGCAGTATTTT. As protein: CSAERPAQDTQYF.

The chain uses TRBV12-3 or TRBV12-4 and TRBJ2-1, with 10 bases aligning to TRBD1. The ends lost 7 bases at V and 6 bases at J; junction bases unmatched: 12. The CDR3 spans 16 residues. CDR3 in amino acids: CASMYRRDRGFNEQFF. CDR3 in DNA: TGTGCCAGCATGTACCGCCGGGACAGGGGTTTCAATGAGCAGTTCTTC.

The chain employs TRBV20-1 and TRBJ2-6, with D uncertain. Between the trimmed V and J ends, which lost 2 bases and 0 bases, there was a span of 8 bases. The germline V gene has CDR1 DFQATT and CDR2 SNEGSKA (reference sequence). This CDR3 spans 15 amino acids. The CDR3 here is CSARPVTSGANVLTF. The CDR3 coding sequence is TGCAGTGCTAGACCCGTAACCTCTGGGGCCAACGTCCTGACTTTC.

The chain combines TRBV7-9 with TRBJ1-1; a weak D match, TRBD1 (5 bases). Trimming took off 8 bases at V and 5 bases at J, with 15 bases between the two ends. The CDR3 is 13 residues long. Germline V CDR1 and CDR2: SEHNR, FQNEAQ (reference sequence). In DNA form, the CDR3 reads TGTGCCAGCGCCAGTAGGGGCGGGACTGAAGCTTTCTTT. Its translation is CASASRGGTEAFF.

V gene TRBV29-1 combines with J gene TRBJ2-3; a weak D match, TRBD1 (6 bases). The CDR3 is 16 amino acids. The V and J ends lost 4 bases and 3 bases respectively, with 20 bases between them. The germline gives CDR1 SQVTM, CDR2 ANQGSEA. The CDR3 coding sequence is TGCAGCGTTGGACATTTTCAGGGGTCGGGGACAGATACGCAGTATTTT. This translates into CSVGHFQGSGTDTQYF.

This clonotype has a handful of counts. The genes are TRBV27 and TRBJ2-5; D is perhaps TRBD1 (5 bases). Per the germline V gene, CDR1 is MNHEY and CDR2 is SMNVEV (reference sequence). The CDR3 extends over 16 amino acids. V lost 3 bases and J lost 5, with 19 bases in between. The CDR3 protein is CASSFWGSGGVETQYF. Here the CDR3 DNA reads TGTGCCAGCAGTTTTTGGGGCTCTGGTGGGGTGGAGACCCAGTACTTC.

This clonotype has just a few counts. The chain combines TRBV2 with TRBJ1-2; tentatively, D is TRBD1 (6 bases). Germline assignment: CDR1 SNHLY and CDR2 FYNNEI. The ends were cut back, 5 bases at V and 2 bases at J, with 12 bases in the middle. This CDR3 spans 14 amino acids. CDR3 loop: CASSLDSANYGYTF. CDR3 sequence (DNA): TGTGCCAGCAGTTTGGACAGCGCCAACTATGGCTACACCTTC. The full variable domain, in which reference TRBV2 and TRBJ1-2 provide the parts outside the CDR3, is EPEVTQTPSHQVTQMGQEVILRCVPISNHLYFYWYRQILGQKVEFLVSFYNNEISEKSEIFDDQFSVERPDGSNFTLKIRSTKLEDSAMYFCASSLDSANYGYTFGSGTRLTVV.

This clonotype was seen only a few times. The genes are TRBV29-1 and TRBJ2-3; TRBD1 is a possible D gene (5 bases). The CDR3 sequence is 12 residues long. V lost 4 bases, J lost 1 base, and 6 bases lay in between. Per the germline V gene, CDR1 is SQVTM and CDR2 is ANQGSEA. The CDR3 region has the DNA TGCAGCGTTGTGGGGCGCACAGATACGCAGTATTTT. This encodes CSVVGRTDTQYF.

The genes are TRBV6-5 and TRBJ2-4; D might be TRBD2 (5 bases). This CDR3 is built from 16 residues. Germline lookup yields CDR1 MNHEY and CDR2 SVGAGI. The ends were cut back, 0 bases at V and 0 bases at J, with 9 bases in the middle. The CDR3 DNA reads as TGTGCCAGCAGTTACTCGAGCGGCTTAGCCAAAAACATTCAGTACTTC. This translates into CASSYSSGLAKNIQYF.

The V gene is TRBV5-1, the J gene TRBJ2-1, with 11 bases matching TRBD2. Germline V gene sequence: CDR1 SGHRS, CDR2 YFSETQ. V gave up 0 bases and J gave up 1 base; unmatched junction bases: 3. The CDR3 loop spans 17 amino acids. The CDR3 protein is CASSLGPSGRSYNEQFF. In DNA, the CDR3 is TGCGCCAGCAGCTTGGGGCCTAGCGGGAGGTCCTACAATGAGCAGTTCTTC.

This clonotype occurred a few times. The genes are TRBV29-1 and TRBJ2-3; perhaps TRBD1 as D (6 bases). Germline assignment: CDR1 SQVTM and CDR2 ANQGSEA. The V end lost 4 bases, the J end lost 5 bases, and 13 bases lay between the germline ends. The CDR3 runs 13 residues. The CDR3 sequence: CSVVNRAGDTQYF. In DNA form, the CDR3 reads TGCAGCGTTGTGAACAGGGCGGGAGATACGCAGTATTTT.

This clonotype was observed a handful of times. The V call is TRBV6-6, the J call TRBJ1-2; D not resolved. There are 12 residues in the CDR3. Germline CDR1 reads MNHNY; CDR2 reads SVGAGI (reference sequence). The ends were cut back, 0 bases at V and 8 bases at J, with 7 bases in the middle. The CDR3 coding sequence is TGTGCCAGCAGTTACTCGGAGTCGGGCTACACCTTC. Translating it yields CASSYSESGYTF.

This chain links TRBV6-2 or TRBV6-3 with TRBJ1-1; D unresolved. The CDR3 is 14 residues long. The germline V gene has CDR1 MNHEY and CDR2 SVGEGT. V shed 6 bases and J shed 2 bases, with 13 bases lying between them. The DNA of the CDR3 is TGTGCCAGCAGCCTCTTGGCCCGTAACACTGAAGCTTTCTTT. Amino acids: CASSLLARNTEAFF.

The rearrangement links TRBV12-5 to TRBJ2-3; TRBD2 aligns across 10 bases. V was clipped by 5 bases and J by 0 bases; unmatched bases: 8. The CDR3 sequence is 17 residues long. The V gene's germline CDR1 is LGHNT and CDR2 FRNRAP. CDR3 coding DNA: TGTGCTAGTGGTCCCATGGGACTAGCGCTTAGCACAGATACGCAGTATTTT. Its translation: CASGPMGLALSTDTQYF. The full variable domain, its missing parts supplied by reference TRBV12-5 and TRBJ2-3, is DARVTQTPRHKVTEMGQEVTMRCQPILGHNTVFWYRQTMMQGLELLAYFRNRAPLDDSGMPKDRFSAEMPDATLATLKIQPSEPRDSAVYFCASGPMGLALSTDTQYFGPGTRLTVL.

V gene TRBV7-2 combines with J gene TRBJ1-5, with D uncertain. Between the trimmed V and J ends, which lost 0 bases and 0 bases, there was a span of 12 bases. CDR1 and CDR2 from the germline V gene are SGHTA and FQGNSA. The CDR3 length is 17 residues. This CDR3 reads CASSLAYSGYSNQPQHF. The CDR3 nucleotides read TGTGCCAGCAGCTTAGCTTACAGCGGTTATAGCAATCAGCCCCAGCATTTT.

The sample holds a few counts of this clonotype. The V and J genes are TRBV12-3 or TRBV12-4 and TRBJ2-7, with 12 bases aligning to TRBD2. The CDR3 sequence is 14 residues long. The V and J ends lost 6 bases and 5 bases, in that order; junction bases with no gene match: 5. The CDR3 DNA reads TGTGCCAGCAGGCTAGCGGGAGGGCCCCACGAGCAGTACTTC. This encodes CASRLAGGPHEQYF.

The V gene is TRBV20-1, the J gene TRBJ2-7; D perhaps matches TRBD1 (5 bases). The CDR3 totals 13 residues. CDR1 and CDR2 from the germline V gene are DFQATT and SNEGSKA (reference sequence). The germline V and J ends were trimmed by 3 bases and 2 bases, with 11 bases remaining between them. The CDR3 spells CSARDTLPYEQYF. The CDR3 DNA sequence: TGCAGTGCTAGGGACACCCTCCCCTACGAGCAGTACTTC.

The CDR3 is CASSQSLAAFYEQYF. In DNA, the CDR3 is TGTGCCAGCAGCCAGTCATTGGCGGCCTTCTACGAGCAGTACTTC. The chain combines TRBV3-1 with TRBJ2-7, with unresolved D. Germline V gene sequence: CDR1 LGHDT, CDR2 YNNKEL (reference sequence). CDR3 size: 15 residues. V was shortened by 3 bases and J by 3 bases, with 15 bases between the two germline ends.

J is TRBJ2-7 and V is TRBV12-3 or TRBV12-4; TRBD1 matches at 9 bases. Losses at the gene ends were 5 bases for V and 1 base for J; bases not matched to a gene: 9. This CDR3 region has 16 residues. CDR3 sequence: CASSPPPGQGSYEQYF. Here the CDR3 DNA reads TGTGCCAGCAGTCCCCCCCCGGGACAGGGATCCTACGAGCAGTACTTC.

The J gene is TRBJ1-1, the V gene TRBV12-3 or TRBV12-4, with 7 bases fitting TRBD1. Trimming at V came to 6 bases and at J to 2 bases, leaving 9 bases not matched to a gene. This CDR3 spans 15 amino acids. The CDR3 sequence is CASSGGDRSNTEAFF. The CDR3 DNA reads TGTGCCAGCAGCGGTGGGGACAGATCAAACACTGAAGCTTTCTTT.

This chain connects TRBV27 to TRBJ1-4; D is unresolved. Germline loops: CDR1 MNHEY, CDR2 SMNVEV (reference sequence). V shed 7 bases and J shed 8 bases, with 11 bases lying between them. This CDR3 spans 12 amino acids. In DNA form, the CDR3 reads TGTGCCAGCATGGGATGTGGCGAAAAACTGTTTTTT. It encodes CASMGCGEKLFF.

This rearrangement joins TRBV21-1 to TRBJ1-4; TRBD1 was called by the table and not checked on the DNA. TRBV21-1 is flagged as a pseudogene. This CDR3 comprises 15 residues. CDR3 residues: CASSKVDRTNEKLFF. Written as DNA, the CDR3 is TGTGCCAGCAGCAAAGTCGACAGAACTAATGAAAAACTGTTTTTT.

In DNA form, the CDR3 reads TGTGCCAGCAGCCCCGACGAGGACACTGAAGCTTTCTTT. Translating it yields CASSPDEDTEAFF. The chain links TRBV7-3 to TRBJ1-1; D is unclear. Germline CDR1 and CDR2: SGHTA and FQGTGA. Trimming removed 5 bases at V and 3 bases at J, with 10 bases between. This CDR3 has 13 residues.

V gene TRBV4-3 combines with J gene TRBJ2-7; no clear D. Germline V gives CDR1 LGHNA, CDR2 YSLEER. The V end was cut by 4 bases, the J end by 0 bases, with 16 bases between. The CDR3 has 16 amino acids. In DNA, the CDR3 is TGCGCCAGCAGCCTAATGACGACAAGAAGCTCCTACGAGCAGTACTTC. This encodes CASSLMTTRSSYEQYF.

The CDR3 is CSAPPSGRVNEQFF. The CDR3 DNA reads as TGCAGTGCTCCTCCTAGCGGGAGGGTTAATGAGCAGTTCTTC. The chain recombines TRBV20-1 with TRBJ2-1; TRBD2 agrees at 12 bases. The CDR3 totals 14 residues. In germline, CDR1 is DFQATT, CDR2 SNEGSKA (reference sequence). V lost 5 bases to trimming and J lost 7 bases; unmatched junction nucleotides: 6.

The rearrangement links TRBV20-1 to TRBJ2-1; 12 bases agree with TRBD2. The trim removed 0 bases at V and 2 bases at J, leaving 2 bases unmatched. Germline assignment: CDR1 DFQATT and CDR2 SNEGSKA (reference sequence). The CDR3 has 16 amino acids. DNA of the CDR3: TGCAGTGCTAGAGAACTAGCGGGGGGCCCCTACAATGAGCAGTTCTTC. It codes for CSARELAGGPYNEQFF.

About this clonotype itself: A read error may account for a junction end that differs from germline. The rearrangement links TRBV7-2 to TRBJ1-4; TRBD1 is a possible D gene (6 bases). Germline CDR1 SGHTA, CDR2 FQGNSA. The CDR3 covers 13 residues. Here the CDR3 reads CACSLDRGEKLFF. CDR3 nucleotides: TGTGCCTGCAGCTTGGACAGAGGAGAAAAACTGTTTTTT.

This clonotype was counted only a few times. The V call is TRBV7-9, the J call TRBJ2-1; 12 bases fit TRBD2. Germline V lookup: CDR1 SEHNR, CDR2 FQNEAQ (reference sequence). The V gene end was trimmed by 4 bases and the J gene end by 4 bases; junction bases not matched to a gene: 2. The CDR3 has 15 amino acids. The CDR3 sequence is CASSYLAGGYNEQFF. The CDR3 DNA follows: TGTGCCAGCAGCTACCTAGCGGGAGGGTACAATGAGCAGTTCTTC.